The subject of this entry is one T cell receptor beta chain. Its specificity is not known. The data stem from a study of T cell clonotyping in hematopoietic cell transplantation. Study-level findings and limits: Cells were unsorted, so CD4 and CD8 contributions were not separated. Few recipient clonotypes overlapped donors; over 97% were de novo at given depth.

Sequencing was performed with immunoSEQ multiplex PCR; in TCRdb, only in-frame clones are kept and a portion is missing. The data show more than 65,000 clones, with around 94% seen just once and 1.6% held by the top ten. Germline CDR1 MDHEN, CDR2 SYDVKM. J was trimmed by 1 base and V by 6 bases; bases with no gene match: 7. The CDR3 runs to 15 residues. The sample was peripheral blood mononuclear cells. The source of this sequence is a man aged 50-59 years in good health. Some clones in this sample may be carry-over from other donors' samples. The chain is built from TRBV28 and TRBJ2-7; 9 bases are a match to TRBD2. As DNA, the CDR3 is TGTGCCAGCAGGCGCGGGGGGGGAGGGTCCTACGAGCAGTACTTC. It yields the protein CASRRGGGGSYEQYF.